The T cell receptor beta chain under discussion was sequenced for a study of T cells in Graves' hyperthyroidism and ophthalmopathy. Study results and caveats: The model identified upcoming ophthalmopathy a median approximately six months ahead of onset. Using 13 V-J features, a model discriminated ophthalmopathy from stable hyperthyroidism.

TCR beta CDR3 regions were amplified from RNA transcripts. First-round RT-PCR targeting the TCR CDR3 was performed with the HTBI primer set. TCRdb used MiXCR to reprocess the multiplex PCR reads, holding one entry per CDR3 protein. Seen here are 300,000 to 400,000 distinct CDR3 sequences, more than 11% observed once, and the top ten hold 9.5% to 12%. This clonotype appeared a few times. The target antigen is unknown. Stable Graves' hyperthyroidism meant no ophthalmopathy progression within 18 months. Uncontrolled infection, other autoimmune disease, pregnancy or lactation excluded patients. This TCR derives from a woman aged 60 to 75 with Graves' hyperthyroidism. Sequencing was carried out using blood.

The CDR3 reads CASSQRPGQGSTEAFF. CDR3 DNA sequence: TGTGCCAGCAGTCAGAGACCTGGGCAGGGCAGCACTGAAGCTTTCTTT. The chain combines TRBV12-3 or TRBV12-4 with TRBJ1-1; the D gene is possibly TRBD1 (5 bases). This CDR3 spans 16 amino acids. V dropped 5 bases and J dropped 4 bases, with 20 bases sitting between them.